Sequencing of this T cell receptor (beta chain) was carried out in a study of T-cell reconstitution after alpha-beta-depleted transplantation in children. Trimming pared 1 base from V and 9 bases from J, leaving 12 bases between. The germline gives CDR1 DFQATT, CDR2 SNEGSKA (reference sequence). This CDR3 is built from 12 residues. The TCRbeta library was prepared with unique molecular identifiers. TCRdb redid the calling of the PCR reads with MiXCR, one entry per CDR3 protein. The data show a few hundred thousand distinct CDR3 sequences, about 17% seen once. A few counts support this clonotype. This clonotype was obtained from a human donor who donated a stem cell graft to a child with acute lymphoblastic leukemia. The input for sequencing was PBMCs from the stem cell graft donor, taken from the stem cell graft. The V and J genes are TRBV20-1 and TRBJ1-1; no firm D call. CDR3 sequence (DNA): TGCAGTGCTAGAGGGGAGGAAGGTAAAGCTTTCTTT. Translated: CSARGEEGKAFF.